What follows describes a single T cell receptor (beta chain). The DNA ends 3 residues before the CDR3 does, and the rest of the CDR3 is filled in from the germline J gene. Related graft donors supplied nonmyeloablative bone marrow transplants, and mixed chimerism was transient. The CDR3 sequence is 11 residues long. Deletions cut 4 bases from V and 2 bases from J, with 3 bases between. Germline V gene sequence: CDR1 SGHRS, CDR2 YFSETQ. Clones were read by immunoSEQ multiplex PCR, and TCRdb kept only the in-frame ones, dropping some. This sample contains approximately 24,000 clones. The data are from a study of Tregs in tolerant kidney transplant recipients.

The sequences come from CD4+ T cells from blood (PBMCs), collected 6 months after the transplant. This chain uses TRBV5-1 with TRBJ2-5; D is ambiguous. This clonotype originated in a human patient who received a combined kidney and bone marrow transplant. Some T cells may be the graft donor's. The part of the CDR3 DNA that was read is TGCGCCAGCAGCATACAAGAGACC. It yields the protein CASSIQET. The full-length CDR3 reads as CASSIQETQYF.